The next 21 T cell receptor beta chains were all read from a single sample in a study of cytomegalovirus exposure and HLA in healthy donors. Assay used: immunoSEQ multiplex PCR; TCRdb lists only in-frame clones, some missing. The sample carries about 160,000 clones, roughly nine tenths recorded once. Sequenced: PBMCs. The source of these receptors is a woman aged 25 to 39 in good health and CMV-seronegative.

The chain combines TRBV15 with TRBJ2-2; D gene uncertain. There are 14 residues in the CDR3. Trimming stripped 0 bases from V and 4 bases from J, with 6 bases between. Germline V gene lookup returns CDR1 LNHNV and CDR2 YYDKDF (reference sequence). CDR3 coding DNA: TGTGCCACCAGCAGAGATGCTGTCACCGGGGAGCTGTTTTTT. It specifies CATSRDAVTGELFF.

The chain uses TRBV28 and TRBJ1-1, with a weak D call TRBD1 (5 bases). Germline V gene sequence: CDR1 MDHEN, CDR2 SYDVKM. Trimming pared 4 bases from V and 1 base from J, leaving 16 bases between. The CDR3 sequence is 16 residues long. CDR3 sequence reads: CASSSPRLGANTEAFF. The CDR3 DNA reads as TGTGCCAGCAGTTCCCCTCGCCTCGGGGCGAACACTGAAGCTTTCTTT.

The CDR3 sequence is CASSLSVTSGREAFF. CDR3 sequence (DNA): TGTGCCAGCAGCTTATCGGTGACCTCGGGTCGGGAAGCTTTCTTT. The gene calls are TRBV7-2 and TRBJ1-1; D unresolved. From germline, CDR1 is SGHTA and CDR2 FQGNSA. Trimming took 2 bases from V and 8 from J, leaving 18 bases between them. This CDR3 has 15 residues.

The chain has TRBV19 and TRBJ1-5, with 7 bases that match TRBD1. Germline CDR1 LNHDA, CDR2 SQIVND (reference sequence). With 5 bases clipped from V and 0 bases from J, the junction kept 4 bases outside the gene matches. CDR3 length: 15 amino acids. CDR3 residues: CASSLDRDSNQPQHF. In DNA, the CDR3 is TGTGCCAGTAGTCTTGACAGGGATAGCAATCAGCCCCAGCATTTT.

This chain connects TRBV4-1 to TRBJ2-7, with D perhaps TRBD1 (6 bases). Trimming removed 0 bases at V and 3 bases at J, with 15 bases between. The length of the CDR3 is 16 residues. Germline-derived CDR1 and CDR2 are MGHRA and YSYEKL. The CDR3 reads CASSQDWGPNYYEQYF. DNA of the CDR3: TGCGCCAGCAGCCAAGATTGGGGGCCCAATTACTACGAGCAGTACTTC.

This clone has only a few counts. The chain employs TRBV5-4 and TRBJ2-2; D is perhaps TRBD1 (6 bases). V gave up 4 bases and J gave up 4 bases, with 17 bases separating them. This CDR3 is 16 amino acids long. Germline V gene data show CDR1 as SGHNT and CDR2 as YYREEE (reference sequence). The CDR3 bases are TGTGCCAGCAGCCCACAACAGGACAGATCCACCGGGGAGCTGTTTTTT. It encodes CASSPQQDRSTGELFF.

The CDR3 DNA reads TGTGCCAGCAGCTTAACTGGGGGCCTAGTTAATTCACCCCTCCACTTT. Translated: CASSLTGGLVNSPLHF. This chain joins TRBV11-1 and TRBJ1-6; tentative D call: TRBD1 (6 bases). This CDR3 is built from 16 residues. The V and J ends lost 2 bases and 6 bases respectively, with 14 bases between them. Germline CDR1 is SGHAT and CDR2 is FQDESV (reference sequence).

The chain employs TRBV19 and TRBJ2-2; 10 positions agree with TRBD1. The CDR3 contains 16 residues. With V trimmed by 6 bases and J by 0 bases, 4 bases remained unmatched. Germline assignment: CDR1 LNHDA and CDR2 SQIVND (reference sequence). The CDR3 DNA sequence: TGTGCCAGTAGCAAAGGGACAGGGGCGAACACCGGGGAGCTGTTTTTT. Protein sequence: CASSKGTGANTGELFF. The full variable domain, in which reference TRBV19 and TRBJ2-2 provide the parts outside the CDR3, is DGGITQSPKYLFRKEGQNVTLSCEQNLNHDAMYWYRQDPGQGLRLIYYSQIVNDFQKGDIAEGYSVSREKKESFPLTVTSAQKNPTAFYLCASSKGTGANTGELFFGEGSRLTVL.

V is TRBV15 and J is TRBJ1-2; TRBD1 matches 9 bases. There are 13 residues in the CDR3. The germline V gene has CDR1 LNHNV and CDR2 YYDKDF (reference sequence). With 5 bases clipped from V and 2 bases from J, the junction kept 0 bases outside the gene matches. The CDR3 bases are TGTGCCACCAGCGGGACAGGGAACTATGGCTACACCTTC. Its translation: CATSGTGNYGYTF.

CDR3 sequence reads: CASSTMADTQYF. CDR3 bases: TGTGCCAGTAGTACAATGGCAGATACGCAGTATTTT. V is TRBV19 and J is TRBJ2-3, with D hard to call. The germline gives CDR1 LNHDA, CDR2 SQIVND (reference sequence). The CDR3 contains 12 residues. V shed 4 bases and J shed 4 bases, with 6 bases lying between them.

V usage is TRBV13 and J usage is TRBJ2-3; maybe TRBD2 (6 bases). Germline assignment: CDR1 PRHDT and CDR2 FYEKMQ (reference sequence). This CDR3 comprises 12 residues. Trimming pared 5 bases from V and 5 bases from J, leaving 8 bases between. CDR3 nucleotides: TGTGCCAGCAGCACCGGGAGAGATACGCAGTATTTT. Amino acid sequence: CASSTGRDTQYF.

This clone has more than one count but fewer than ten. V and J are TRBV4-1 and TRBJ2-7, with D uncertain. V was clipped by 0 bases and J by 2 bases, with 5 bases between them. This CDR3 is 13 amino acids long. Germline-derived CDR1 and CDR2 are MGHRA and YSYEKL. CDR3 in amino acids: CASSQDTAYEQYF. The CDR3 DNA reads TGCGCCAGCAGCCAAGATACAGCCTACGAGCAGTACTTC.

The chain couples TRBV28 to TRBJ2-3, with D tentatively TRBD2 (5 bases). CDR3 length: 16 residues. V lost 1 base and J 4 bases, leaving 15 bases between the germline ends. Germline CDR1 and CDR2: MDHEN and SYDVKM. The CDR3 reads CASSLLTGSKPDTQYF. The CDR3 nucleotides read TGTGCCAGCAGTTTATTGACGGGGTCCAAACCAGATACGCAGTATTTT.

The genes are TRBV2 and TRBJ2-2, with 8 bases matching TRBD1. The V segment lost 0 bases and the J segment 1 base; nucleotides outside the gene matches: 7. CDR1 is SNHLY and CDR2 is FYNNEI in the germline V gene. The CDR3 totals 18 residues. CDR3 sequence (DNA): TGTGCCAGCAGTGAAGCGCCCGGACAGGGTGTGAACACCGGGGAGCTGTTTTTT. It translates to CASSEAPGQGVNTGELFF.

This clone occurred once. The chain joins TRBV7-2 to TRBJ2-1, with 9 bases that match TRBD2. The CDR3 totals 15 residues. Germline CDR1 and CDR2: SGHTA and FQGNSA. The junction had 6 bases not matched to a gene; V was cut back by 5 bases and J by 4 bases. This CDR3 reads CASSAVAGAYNEQFF. The CDR3 region has the DNA TGTGCCAGCAGCGCGGTAGCGGGGGCTTACAATGAGCAGTTCTTC.

The V and J genes are TRBV19 and TRBJ2-7, with 12 bases fitting TRBD2. The CDR3 loop spans 13 amino acids. The V segment lost 6 bases and the J segment 3 bases; nucleotides outside the gene matches: 0. Germline-derived CDR1 and CDR2 are LNHDA and SQIVND (reference sequence). In DNA, the CDR3 is TGTGCCAGTAGGACTAGCGGGAGCTACGAGCAGTACTTC. The encoded protein is CASRTSGSYEQYF.

The chain has TRBV4-1 and TRBJ1-2, with 7 nucleotides matching TRBD1. J was trimmed by 4 bases and V by 3 bases; bases with no gene match: 11. Germline values: CDR1 MGHRA, CDR2 YSYEKL. There are 16 residues in the CDR3. CDR3 coding DNA: TGCGCCAGCAGCCACATTAGGACAGGACATTTCTATGGCTACACCTTC. It is translated as CASSHIRTGHFYGYTF.

In DNA form, the CDR3 reads TGCGCCAGCAGCCAAAGGGGGGTGGACATTCCTCTTAACCCACTAGCCAAAAACATTCAGTACTTC. Amino acids: CASSQRGVDIPLNPLAKNIQYF. The chain joins TRBV4-1 to TRBJ2-4; D possibly matches TRBD1 or TRBD2 (6 bases each). V lost 2 bases to trimming and J lost 0 bases, with 29 bases between them. The CDR3 extends over 22 amino acids. Germline V gene sequence: CDR1 MGHRA, CDR2 YSYEKL.

The J gene is TRBJ2-5, the V gene TRBV7-9; D is ambiguous. Trimming removed 1 base at V and 1 base at J, with 7 bases between. The germline CDR1 and CDR2 sequences are SEHNR and FQNEAQ (reference sequence). The CDR3 is made up of 14 amino acids. CDR3 region: CASSLGRPQETQYF. CDR3 bases: TGTGCCAGCAGCTTAGGACGGCCCCAAGAGACCCAGTACTTC.

This clone has just one count. The chain has TRBV7-9 and TRBJ1-2; D is unresolved. This CDR3 is 10 amino acids long. The V gene lost 5 bases and the J gene lost 7 bases, with 5 bases spanning the gap. CDR1 and CDR2 from the germline V gene are SEHNR and FQNEAQ (reference sequence). The CDR3 region is CASSPPGYTF. The DNA for the CDR3 is TGTGCCAGCAGCCCTCCTGGCTACACCTTC.

This rearrangement joins TRBV4-3 to TRBJ2-7, with TRBD1 identical over 9 bases. The CDR3 sequence is 17 residues long. The V segment lost 2 bases and the J segment 0 bases; nucleotides outside the gene matches: 8. CDR1 and CDR2 from the germline V gene are LGHNA and YSLEER. The CDR3 sequence is CASSQFPSGQGSYEQYF. CDR3 sequence (DNA): TGCGCCAGCAGCCAATTCCCTTCGGGACAGGGCTCCTACGAGCAGTACTTC.